The clone carrying this T cell receptor beta chain has just a few counts. Its specificity is unknown. The data were taken from a study of beta chain features in type 1 diabetes. Study-level results: There was no resolution here of whether HLA type influences TCRB rearrangement. PCR, the amplification step, might favor shorter templates, equally in patients and controls.

The collection from each donor was one heparinised blood draw averaging roughly 100 mL. Expressed TCRB transcripts were sequenced after all isolated RNA was converted to cDNA. Here immunoSEQ multiplex PCR was the method, and the copy in TCRdb shows in-frame clones only, minus some. The table records 300,000 to 400,000 clones, less than 9.5% of them present only once. Germline assignment: CDR1 ENHRY and CDR2 SYGVKD. V was pared by 5 bases and J by 3 bases, with 8 bases between. The CDR3 length is 12 residues. The chain uses TRBV10-3 and TRBJ2-7; D is undetermined. The sample consisted of central memory CD4+ T cells from blood. The source is a woman aged 18-30 years in good health. In DNA form, the CDR3 reads TGTGCCATCAGTAGGGAAGACTACGAGCAGTACTTC. Its protein product is CAISREDYEQYF.